This T cell receptor (beta chain) was observed in a study of cytomegalovirus exposure and HLA in healthy donors. A remark on this clone: Its antigen is currently unknown.

From germline, CDR1 is SGHRS and CDR2 YFSETQ. V lost 0 bases, J lost 6 bases, and 10 bases lay in between. The CDR3 is 14 amino acids. Whole-study findings and limits: CMV serostatus stood as the only immune exposure information on hand. Prediction of most subjects' HLA-A and HLA-B alleles by TCR beta sequences was reportedly accurate.

The PCR ran on 60 Vbeta and 13 Jbeta primers. Here immunoSEQ multiplex PCR was the method, and the copy in TCRdb shows in-frame clones only, minus some. The repertoire holds over 95,000 clones, with about 78% as singletons. The genes are TRBV5-1 and TRBJ1-5; D might be TRBD1 (6 bases). The receptor was derived from a woman between 35 and 50 years old in good health and CMV-seropositive. Sequencing used PBMCs. CDR3 residues: CASSLEGVGQPQHF. CDR3 bases: TGCGCCAGCAGCTTGGAGGGGGTAGGTCAGCCCCAGCATTTT. The full variable domain, rest sourced from reference TRBV5-1 and TRBJ1-5, is KAGVTQTPRYLIKTRGQQVTLSCSPISGHRSVSWYQQTPGQGLQFLFEYFSETQRNKGNFPGRFSGRQFSNSRSEMNVSTLELGDSALYLCASSLEGVGQPQHFGDGTRLSIL.